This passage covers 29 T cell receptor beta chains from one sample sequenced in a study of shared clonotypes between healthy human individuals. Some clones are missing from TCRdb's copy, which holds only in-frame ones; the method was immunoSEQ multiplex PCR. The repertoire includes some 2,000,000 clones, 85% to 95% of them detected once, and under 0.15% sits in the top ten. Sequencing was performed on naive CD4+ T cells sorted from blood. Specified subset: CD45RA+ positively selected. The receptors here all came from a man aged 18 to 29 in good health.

The CDR3, as DNA: TGTGCCAGCAGCTCGGGACAGAACTCCTACGAGCAGTACTTC. Translation gives CASSSGQNSYEQYF. The chain recombines TRBV11-2 with TRBJ2-7; TRBD1 matches 7 bases. CDR1 is SGHAT and CDR2 is FQNNGV in the germline V gene. The CDR3 spans 14 residues. The V gene end was trimmed by 4 bases and the J gene end by 0 bases; junction bases not matched to a gene: 3. The whole variable domain, remainder taken from reference TRBV11-2 and TRBJ2-7, is EAGVAQSPRYKIIEKRQSVAFWCNPISGHATLYWYQQILGQGPKLLIQFQNNGVVDDSQLPKDRFSAERLKGVDSTLKIQPAKLEDSAVYLCASSSGQNSYEQYFGPGTRLTVT.

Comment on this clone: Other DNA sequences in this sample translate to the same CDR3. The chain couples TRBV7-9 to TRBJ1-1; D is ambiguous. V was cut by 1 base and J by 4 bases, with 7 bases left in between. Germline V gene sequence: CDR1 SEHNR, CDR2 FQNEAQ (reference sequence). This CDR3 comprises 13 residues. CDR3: CASSLEEGTEAFF. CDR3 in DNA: TGTGCCAGCAGCTTAGAGGAGGGCACTGAAGCTTTCTTT.

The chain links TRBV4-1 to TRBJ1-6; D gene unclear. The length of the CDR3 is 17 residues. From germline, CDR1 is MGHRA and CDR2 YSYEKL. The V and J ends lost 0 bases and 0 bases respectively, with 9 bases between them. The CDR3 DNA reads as TGCGCCAGCAGCCAAGAGCCAACAAGCTCCTATAATTCACCCCTCCACTTT. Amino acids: CASSQEPTSSYNSPLHF.

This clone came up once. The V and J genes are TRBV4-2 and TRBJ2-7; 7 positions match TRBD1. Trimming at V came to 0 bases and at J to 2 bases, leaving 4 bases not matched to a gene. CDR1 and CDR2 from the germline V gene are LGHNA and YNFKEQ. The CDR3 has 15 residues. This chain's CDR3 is CASSQETGLTYEQYF. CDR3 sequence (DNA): TGTGCCAGCAGCCAAGAGACAGGGCTCACCTACGAGCAGTACTTC.

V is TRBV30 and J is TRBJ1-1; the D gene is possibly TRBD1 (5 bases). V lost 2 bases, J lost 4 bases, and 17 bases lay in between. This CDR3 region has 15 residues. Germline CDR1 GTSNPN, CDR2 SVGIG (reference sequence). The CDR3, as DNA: TGTGCCTGGAGTAGCTCCCAGGGAGCGCTCACTGAAGCTTTCTTT. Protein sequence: CAWSSSQGALTEAFF. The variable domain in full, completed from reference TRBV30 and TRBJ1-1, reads SQTIHQWPATLVQPVGSPLSLECTVEGTSNPNLYWYRQAAGRGLQLLFYSVGIGQISSEVPQNLSASRPQDRQFILSSKKLLLSDSGFYLCAWSSSQGALTEAFFGQGTRLTVV.

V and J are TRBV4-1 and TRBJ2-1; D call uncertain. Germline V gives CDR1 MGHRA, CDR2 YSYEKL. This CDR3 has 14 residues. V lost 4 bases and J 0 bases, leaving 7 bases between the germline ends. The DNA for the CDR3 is TGCGCCAGCAGCCGAACGGTCTCCTACAATGAGCAGTTCTTC. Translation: CASSRTVSYNEQFF.

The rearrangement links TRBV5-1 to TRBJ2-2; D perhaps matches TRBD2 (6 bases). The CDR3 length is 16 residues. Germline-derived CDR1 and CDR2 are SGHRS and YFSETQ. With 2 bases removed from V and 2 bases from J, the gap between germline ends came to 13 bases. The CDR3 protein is CASSFGGTDNTGELFF. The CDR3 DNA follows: TGCGCCAGCAGCTTTGGAGGGACCGACAACACCGGGGAGCTGTTTTTT.

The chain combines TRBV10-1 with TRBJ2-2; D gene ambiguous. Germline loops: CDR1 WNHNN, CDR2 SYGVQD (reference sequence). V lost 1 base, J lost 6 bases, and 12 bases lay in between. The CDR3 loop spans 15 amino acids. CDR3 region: CASSEYSTTAGELFF. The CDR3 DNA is TGCGCCAGCAGTGAGTACTCTACGACCGCCGGGGAGCTGTTTTTT.

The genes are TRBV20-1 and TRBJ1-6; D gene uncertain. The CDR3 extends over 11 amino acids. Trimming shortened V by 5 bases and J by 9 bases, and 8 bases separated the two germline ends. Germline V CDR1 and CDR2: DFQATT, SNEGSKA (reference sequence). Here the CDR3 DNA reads TGCAGTGCTCCCCTGGGTTCACCCCTCCACTTT. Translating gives CSAPLGSPLHF.

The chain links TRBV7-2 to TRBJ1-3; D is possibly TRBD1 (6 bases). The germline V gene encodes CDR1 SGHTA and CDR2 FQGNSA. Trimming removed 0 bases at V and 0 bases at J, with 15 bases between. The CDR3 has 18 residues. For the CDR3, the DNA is TGTGCCAGCAGCTTAGCGCGAGTAGGGGGGATCTCTGGAAACACCATATATTTT. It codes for CASSLARVGGISGNTIYF.

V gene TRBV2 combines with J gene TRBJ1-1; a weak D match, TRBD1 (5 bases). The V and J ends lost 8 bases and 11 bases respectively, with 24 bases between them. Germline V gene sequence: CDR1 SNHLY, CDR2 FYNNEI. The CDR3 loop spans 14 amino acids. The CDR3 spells CASLRGVLEFEAFF. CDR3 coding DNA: TGTGCCAGCTTACGGGGGGTACTTGAGTTTGAGGCTTTCTTT.

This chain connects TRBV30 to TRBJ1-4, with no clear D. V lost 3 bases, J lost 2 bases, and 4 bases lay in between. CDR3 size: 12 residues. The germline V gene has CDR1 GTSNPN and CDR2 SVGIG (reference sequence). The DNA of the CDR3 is TGTGCCTGGAGGGCGACTAATGAAAAACTGTTTTTT. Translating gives CAWRATNEKLFF.

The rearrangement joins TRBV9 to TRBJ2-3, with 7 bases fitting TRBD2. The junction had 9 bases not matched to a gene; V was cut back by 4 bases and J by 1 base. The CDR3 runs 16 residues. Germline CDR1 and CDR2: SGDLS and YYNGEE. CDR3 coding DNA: TGTGCCAGCAGCACTTTAGCGGGTCGGGGCACAGATACGCAGTATTTT. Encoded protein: CASSTLAGRGTDTQYF.

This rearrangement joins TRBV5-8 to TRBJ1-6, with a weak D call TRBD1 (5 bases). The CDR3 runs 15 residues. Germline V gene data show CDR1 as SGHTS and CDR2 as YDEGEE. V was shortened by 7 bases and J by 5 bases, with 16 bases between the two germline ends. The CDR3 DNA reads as TGTGCCAGCGACTTTCGGGGGATCGATAATTCACCCCTCCACTTT. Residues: CASDFRGIDNSPLHF.

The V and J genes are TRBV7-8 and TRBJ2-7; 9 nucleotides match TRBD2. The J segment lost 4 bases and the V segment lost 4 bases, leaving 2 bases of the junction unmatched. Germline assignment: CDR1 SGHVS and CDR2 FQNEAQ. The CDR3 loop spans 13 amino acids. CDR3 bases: TGTGCCAGCAGCTCGGGACTAGCTTACGAGCAGTACTTC. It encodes CASSSGLAYEQYF.

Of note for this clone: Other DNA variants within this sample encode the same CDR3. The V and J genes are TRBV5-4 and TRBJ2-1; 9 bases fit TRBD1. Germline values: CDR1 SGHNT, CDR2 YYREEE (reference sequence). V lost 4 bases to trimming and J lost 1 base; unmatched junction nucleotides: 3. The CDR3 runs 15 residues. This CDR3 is CASSPGQGSYNEQFF. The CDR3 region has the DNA TGTGCCAGCAGCCCGGGACAGGGATCCTACAATGAGCAGTTCTTC.

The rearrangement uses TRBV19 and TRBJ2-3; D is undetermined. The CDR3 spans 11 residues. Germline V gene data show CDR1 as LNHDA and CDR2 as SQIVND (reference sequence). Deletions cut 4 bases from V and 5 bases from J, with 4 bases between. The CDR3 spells CASSSEDTQYF. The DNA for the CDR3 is TGTGCCAGTAGTAGTGAAGATACGCAGTATTTT. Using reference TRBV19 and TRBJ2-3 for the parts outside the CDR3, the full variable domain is DGGITQSPKYLFRKEGQNVTLSCEQNLNHDAMYWYRQDPGQGLRLIYYSQIVNDFQKGDIAEGYSVSREKKESFPLTVTSAQKNPTAFYLCASSSEDTQYFGPGTRLTVL.

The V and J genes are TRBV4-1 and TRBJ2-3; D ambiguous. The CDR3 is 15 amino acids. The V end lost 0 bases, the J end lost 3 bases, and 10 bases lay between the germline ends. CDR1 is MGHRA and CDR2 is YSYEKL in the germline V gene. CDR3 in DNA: TGCGCCAGCAGCCAAGAGGTGCTCAATACAGATACGCAGTATTTT. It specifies CASSQEVLNTDTQYF.

The CDR3 loop reads CASSISLQETQYF. In DNA form, the CDR3 reads TGTGCCAGCTCAATATCCTTGCAAGAGACCCAGTACTTC. V gene TRBV18 combines with J gene TRBJ2-5; D unclear. The CDR3 has 13 amino acids. From germline, CDR1 is KGHSH and CDR2 LQKENI. V was clipped by 5 bases and J by 2 bases, with 9 bases between them.

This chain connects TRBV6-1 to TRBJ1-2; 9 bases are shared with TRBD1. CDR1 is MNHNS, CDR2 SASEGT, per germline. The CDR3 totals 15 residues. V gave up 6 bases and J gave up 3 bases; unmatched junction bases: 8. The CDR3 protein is CASRDRDRVHYGYTF. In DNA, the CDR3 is TGTGCCAGCAGGGACCGGGACAGGGTTCACTATGGCTACACCTTC.

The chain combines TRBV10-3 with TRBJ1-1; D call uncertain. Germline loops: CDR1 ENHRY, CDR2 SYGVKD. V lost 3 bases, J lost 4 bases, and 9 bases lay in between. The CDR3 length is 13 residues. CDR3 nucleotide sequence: TGTGCCATCAGTGACAGTGAGATCACTGAAGCTTTCTTT. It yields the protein CAISDSEITEAFF.

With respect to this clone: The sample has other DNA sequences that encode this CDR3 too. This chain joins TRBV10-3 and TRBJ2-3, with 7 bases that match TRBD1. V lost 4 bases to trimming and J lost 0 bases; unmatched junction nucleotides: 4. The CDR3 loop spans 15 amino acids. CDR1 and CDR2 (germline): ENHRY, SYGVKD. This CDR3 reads CAISVGTASTDTQYF. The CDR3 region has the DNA TGTGCCATCAGTGTTGGGACAGCTAGCACAGATACGCAGTATTTT.

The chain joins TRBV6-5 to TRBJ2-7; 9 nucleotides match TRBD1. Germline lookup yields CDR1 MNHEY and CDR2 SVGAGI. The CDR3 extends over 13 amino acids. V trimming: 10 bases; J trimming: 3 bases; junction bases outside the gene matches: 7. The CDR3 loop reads CATRGDRDYEQYF. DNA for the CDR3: TGTGCCACCCGAGGGGACAGGGACTACGAGCAGTACTTC.

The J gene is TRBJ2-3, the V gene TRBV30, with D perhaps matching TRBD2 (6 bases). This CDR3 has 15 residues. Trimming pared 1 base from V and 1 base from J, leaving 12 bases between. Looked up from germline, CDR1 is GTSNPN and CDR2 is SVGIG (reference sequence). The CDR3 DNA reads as TGTGCCTGGAGTGGTTCGGCGGGACGCACAGATACGCAGTATTTT. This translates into CAWSGSAGRTDTQYF.

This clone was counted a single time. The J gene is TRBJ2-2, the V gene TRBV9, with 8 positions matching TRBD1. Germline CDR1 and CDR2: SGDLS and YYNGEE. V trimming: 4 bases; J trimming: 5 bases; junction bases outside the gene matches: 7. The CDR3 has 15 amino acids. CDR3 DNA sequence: TGTGCCAGCAGCCCAGGACAGGGCGTAACCGGGGAGCTGTTTTTT. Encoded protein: CASSPGQGVTGELFF.

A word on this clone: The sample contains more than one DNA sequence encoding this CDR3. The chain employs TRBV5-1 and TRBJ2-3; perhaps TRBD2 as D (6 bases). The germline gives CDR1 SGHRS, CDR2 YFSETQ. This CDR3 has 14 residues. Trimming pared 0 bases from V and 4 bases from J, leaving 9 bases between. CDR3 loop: CASSLGGVADTQYF. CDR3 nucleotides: TGCGCCAGCAGCTTGGGCGGGGTTGCAGATACGCAGTATTTT. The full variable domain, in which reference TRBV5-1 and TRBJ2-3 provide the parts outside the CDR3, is KAGVTQTPRYLIKTRGQQVTLSCSPISGHRSVSWYQQTPGQGLQFLFEYFSETQRNKGNFPGRFSGRQFSNSRSEMNVSTLELGDSALYLCASSLGGVADTQYFGPGTRLTVL.

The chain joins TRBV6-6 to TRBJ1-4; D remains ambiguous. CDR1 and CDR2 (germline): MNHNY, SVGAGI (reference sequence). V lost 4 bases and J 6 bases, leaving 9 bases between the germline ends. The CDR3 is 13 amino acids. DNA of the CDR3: TGTGCCAGCAGTTGGCAGCGAGATGAAAAACTGTTTTTT. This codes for CASSWQRDEKLFF.

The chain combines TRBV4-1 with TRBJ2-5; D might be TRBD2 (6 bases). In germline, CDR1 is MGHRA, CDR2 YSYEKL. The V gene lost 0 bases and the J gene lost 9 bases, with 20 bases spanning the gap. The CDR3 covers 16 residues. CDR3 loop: CASSQDHVAEGRAQYF. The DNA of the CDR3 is TGCGCCAGCAGCCAAGATCACGTGGCGGAGGGCAGGGCCCAGTACTTC.

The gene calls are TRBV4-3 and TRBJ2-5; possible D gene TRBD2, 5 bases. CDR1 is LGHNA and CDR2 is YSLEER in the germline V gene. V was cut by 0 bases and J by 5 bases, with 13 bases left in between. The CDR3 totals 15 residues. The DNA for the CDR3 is TGCGCCAGCAGCCAAGAACTAGTTCTTTGGGAGACCCAGTACTTC. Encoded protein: CASSQELVLWETQYF.